A selection of T cell receptor beta chains follows, all from one sample in a study of T-cell reconstitution after alpha-beta-depleted transplantation in children. TCRdb analysed the PCR reads with MiXCR anew, one entry per CDR3 protein. The data show 250,000 to 300,000 distinct CDR3 sequences, roughly 12% seen once. Here the sequenced sample was peripheral blood, taken 180 days after TCRalphabeta/CD19-depleted stem cell transplant. All receptors derive from a male patient aged 2-15 years who had a stem cell transplant for chronic granulomatous disease, so the T cells may come from the graft donor. Both conserved end residues are part of each CDR3. The D gene is left open where the match is weak. Clone size is given for some rows only: seen once, a few or many times, or a class if the clone is expanded.

TRBV13	TRBJ2-5	few	TRBD1	TGTGCCAGCAGCGAGGACAGGGTGTTTGAGACCCAGTACTTC	CASSEDRVFETQYF
TRBV14	TRBJ2-1	NA	NA	TGTGCCAGCAGCCCCCTCAACCACAATGAGCAGTTCTTC	CASSPLNHNEQFF
TRBV2	TRBJ2-5	few	NA	TGTGCCAGCAGTGAAGCGCTTCAGCGGCACCAAGAGACCCAGTACTTC	CASSEALQRHQETQYF
TRBV28	TRBJ1-3	many	NA	TGTGCCAGCAGTCGCGGGCCCTCTGGAAACACCATATATTTT	CASSRGPSGNTIYF
TRBV9	TRBJ2-5	many	NA	TGTGCCAGCAGCCCCCAGGGACGGAACCAAGAGACCCAGTACTTC	CASSPQGRNQETQYF
TRBV2	TRBJ1-1	few	NA	TGTGCCAGCAGTGTGGCGGGTCGGGAGGCTTTCTTT	CASSVAGREAFF
TRBV28	TRBJ2-7	many	NA	TGTGCCAGCAGTGACGGGTGGAGTTCCTACGAGCAGTACTTC	CASSDGWSSYEQYF
TRBV5-1	TRBJ2-1	many	NA	TGCGCCAGCAGCCCTTCGAGAGGGCCGGTCTACAATGAGCAGTTCTTC	CASSPSRGPVYNEQFF
TRBV5-5	TRBJ2-3	many	NA	TGTGCCAGCACGATATCAGATACGCAGTATTTT	CASTISDTQYF
TRBV14	TRBJ2-1	few	NA	TGTGCCAGCAGCCCCGGGGGGCTGCCGGCTTGGCAGTTCTTC	CASSPGGLPAWQFF
TRBV20-1	TRBJ2-1	many	NA	TGCAGTGCTAGAGCCTGGGGATACAGCAATGAGCAGTTCTTC	CSARAWGYSNEQFF
TRBV5-5	TRBJ1-2	many	NA	TGTGCCAGCAGCTTACATGGGGCCACTAACTATGGCTACACCTTC	CASSLHGATNYGYTF
TRBV12-3/TRBV12-4	TRBJ2-1	many	NA	TGTGCCAGCACCCGTGGGGCAGGGCGGAATGAGCAGTTCTTC	CASTRGAGRNEQFF
TRBV5-1	TRBJ2-5	many	TRBD2	TGCGCCAGCAGCTTGCGAGCGGGGGGGGAAGAGACCCAGTACTTC	CASSLRAGGEETQYF
TRBV12-3/TRBV12-4	TRBJ2-2	many	TRBD2	TGTGCCAGCAGTTTGTATAGCGGGAGGGTCGGCGGGGAGCTGTTTTTT	CASSLYSGRVGGELFF
TRBV28	TRBJ2-3	many	NA	TGTGCCAGCAGTCAAGAACAGGAGCGAGCGCAGTATTTT	CASSQEQERAQYF
TRBV7-9	TRBJ2-2	many	TRBD2	TGTGCCAGCAGCCCCGGACTAGTGCAGAACACCGGGGAGCTGTTTTTT	CASSPGLVQNTGELFF
TRBV18	TRBJ2-5	many	TRBD2	TGTGCCAGCTCACCGACTTGGACTAGTCACCAAGAGACCCAGTACTTC	CASSPTWTSHQETQYF
TRBV5-1	TRBJ2-7	many	TRBD1	TGCGCCAGCAGCCCCGGGACAGGGGCGACCTACGAGCAGTACTTC	CASSPGTGATYEQYF
TRBV20-1	TRBJ1-5	many	TRBD1	TGCAGTGCTACCCGACCTACAGGGGAAAGGAATCAGCCCCAGCATTTT	CSATRPTGERNQPQHF
TRBV7-3	TRBJ2-3	many	NA	TGTGCCAGCAGAGCCTCGGGAGCCGCACCAGATACGCAGTATTTT	CASRASGAAPDTQYF
TRBV7-9	TRBJ2-4	many	TRBD1	TGTGCCAGCAGCCCATTGGGACAGGAAAGCAGAAACATTCAGTACTTC	CASSPLGQESRNIQYF